This T cell receptor beta chain was recovered during a study of CD8 T cells in Susac syndrome. Random-hexamer reverse transcription was applied to about 0.45 to 1 ug RNA. TCRdb re-derived calls from the immunoSEQ multiplex PCR reads in MiXCR, one entry per CDR3 protein. The sample lists around 270,000 distinct CDR3 sequences, 89% occurring once. A few counts support this clonotype. Germline V gives CDR1 SEHNR, CDR2 FQNEAQ (reference sequence). This CDR3 contains 12 residues. Trimming took 4 bases from V and 9 from J, leaving 10 bases between them. The CD8+ and CD4+ T cells were negatively isolated, with the TEMRA cells enriched by FACS.

The TCR sequence derives from a human donor with multiple sclerosis. Sequencing was performed on CD8+ T cells from PBMCs. The chain links TRBV7-9 to TRBJ2-1, with D perhaps assigned TRBD1 or TRBD2 (6 bases each). CDR3 in amino acids: CASSSGAGEQFF. The CDR3 region has the DNA TGTGCCAGCAGCTCGGGGGCCGGTGAGCAGTTCTTC.